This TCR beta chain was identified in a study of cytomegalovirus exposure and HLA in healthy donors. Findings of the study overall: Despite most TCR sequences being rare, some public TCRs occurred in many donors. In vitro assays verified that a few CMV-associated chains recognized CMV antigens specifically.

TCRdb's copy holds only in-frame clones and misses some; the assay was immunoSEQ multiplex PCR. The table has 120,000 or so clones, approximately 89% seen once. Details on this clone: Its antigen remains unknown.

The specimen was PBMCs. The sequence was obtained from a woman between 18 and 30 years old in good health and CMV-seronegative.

The CDR3 is CASTDRPRNQPQHF. CDR3 coding DNA: TGTGCCAGCACCGACAGGCCGCGCAATCAGCCCCAGCATTTT. J is TRBJ1-5 and V is TRBV2; a weak D match, TRBD1 (6 bases). The V gene's germline CDR1 is SNHLY and CDR2 FYNNEI. The CDR3 spans 14 residues. V was shortened by 7 bases and J by 2 bases, with 12 bases between the two germline ends. Full variable domain (outside the CDR3, taken from reference TRBV2 and TRBJ1-5): EPEVTQTPSHQVTQMGQEVILRCVPISNHLYFYWYRQILGQKVEFLVSFYNNEISEKSEIFDDQFSVERPDGSNFTLKIRSTKLEDSAMYFCASTDRPRNQPQHFGDGTRLSIL.